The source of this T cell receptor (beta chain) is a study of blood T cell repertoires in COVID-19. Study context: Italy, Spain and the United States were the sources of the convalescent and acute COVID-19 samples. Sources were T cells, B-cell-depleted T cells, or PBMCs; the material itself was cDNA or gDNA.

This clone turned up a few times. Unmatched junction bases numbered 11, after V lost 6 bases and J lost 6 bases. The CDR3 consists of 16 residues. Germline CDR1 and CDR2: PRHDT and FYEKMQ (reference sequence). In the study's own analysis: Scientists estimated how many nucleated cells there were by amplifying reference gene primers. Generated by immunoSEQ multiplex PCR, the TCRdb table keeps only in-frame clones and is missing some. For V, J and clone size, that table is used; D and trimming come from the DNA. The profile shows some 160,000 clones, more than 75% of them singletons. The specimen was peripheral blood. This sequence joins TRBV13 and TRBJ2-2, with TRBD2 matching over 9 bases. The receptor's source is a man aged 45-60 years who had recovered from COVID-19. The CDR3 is CASSPRLAVAPGELFF. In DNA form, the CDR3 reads TGTGCCAGCAGTCCCCGACTAGCGGTTGCCCCCGGGGAGCTGTTTTTT.